The entry that follows covers one TCR beta chain sequence. TCRdb keeps only in-frame clones here, not all; method: immunoSEQ multiplex PCR. The data contain some 2,000,000 clones, around 95% of them singletons. CDR1 is MNHNS and CDR2 is SASEGT in the germline V gene. This CDR3 is 15 amino acids long. V was trimmed by 0 bases and J by 3 bases, leaving 11 bases between them. Naive CD45RA+ and memory CD45RA-negative subsets were split from CD4+ cells. These data belong to a study of shared clonotypes between healthy human individuals. Study-level information: For every donor, three CD4 naive, three CD4 memory, two CD8 naive and one CD8 memory plates were used.

The rearrangement uses TRBV6-1 and TRBJ1-2, with D uncertain. The TCR sequence derives from a man between 18 and 29 years old in good health. Source material: naive CD4+ T cells sorted from blood. As for subset: CD45RA+ positively selected. CDR3 sequence: CASSEALGADYGYTF. DNA for the CDR3: TGTGCCAGCAGTGAAGCTTTAGGTGCCGACTATGGCTACACCTTC.